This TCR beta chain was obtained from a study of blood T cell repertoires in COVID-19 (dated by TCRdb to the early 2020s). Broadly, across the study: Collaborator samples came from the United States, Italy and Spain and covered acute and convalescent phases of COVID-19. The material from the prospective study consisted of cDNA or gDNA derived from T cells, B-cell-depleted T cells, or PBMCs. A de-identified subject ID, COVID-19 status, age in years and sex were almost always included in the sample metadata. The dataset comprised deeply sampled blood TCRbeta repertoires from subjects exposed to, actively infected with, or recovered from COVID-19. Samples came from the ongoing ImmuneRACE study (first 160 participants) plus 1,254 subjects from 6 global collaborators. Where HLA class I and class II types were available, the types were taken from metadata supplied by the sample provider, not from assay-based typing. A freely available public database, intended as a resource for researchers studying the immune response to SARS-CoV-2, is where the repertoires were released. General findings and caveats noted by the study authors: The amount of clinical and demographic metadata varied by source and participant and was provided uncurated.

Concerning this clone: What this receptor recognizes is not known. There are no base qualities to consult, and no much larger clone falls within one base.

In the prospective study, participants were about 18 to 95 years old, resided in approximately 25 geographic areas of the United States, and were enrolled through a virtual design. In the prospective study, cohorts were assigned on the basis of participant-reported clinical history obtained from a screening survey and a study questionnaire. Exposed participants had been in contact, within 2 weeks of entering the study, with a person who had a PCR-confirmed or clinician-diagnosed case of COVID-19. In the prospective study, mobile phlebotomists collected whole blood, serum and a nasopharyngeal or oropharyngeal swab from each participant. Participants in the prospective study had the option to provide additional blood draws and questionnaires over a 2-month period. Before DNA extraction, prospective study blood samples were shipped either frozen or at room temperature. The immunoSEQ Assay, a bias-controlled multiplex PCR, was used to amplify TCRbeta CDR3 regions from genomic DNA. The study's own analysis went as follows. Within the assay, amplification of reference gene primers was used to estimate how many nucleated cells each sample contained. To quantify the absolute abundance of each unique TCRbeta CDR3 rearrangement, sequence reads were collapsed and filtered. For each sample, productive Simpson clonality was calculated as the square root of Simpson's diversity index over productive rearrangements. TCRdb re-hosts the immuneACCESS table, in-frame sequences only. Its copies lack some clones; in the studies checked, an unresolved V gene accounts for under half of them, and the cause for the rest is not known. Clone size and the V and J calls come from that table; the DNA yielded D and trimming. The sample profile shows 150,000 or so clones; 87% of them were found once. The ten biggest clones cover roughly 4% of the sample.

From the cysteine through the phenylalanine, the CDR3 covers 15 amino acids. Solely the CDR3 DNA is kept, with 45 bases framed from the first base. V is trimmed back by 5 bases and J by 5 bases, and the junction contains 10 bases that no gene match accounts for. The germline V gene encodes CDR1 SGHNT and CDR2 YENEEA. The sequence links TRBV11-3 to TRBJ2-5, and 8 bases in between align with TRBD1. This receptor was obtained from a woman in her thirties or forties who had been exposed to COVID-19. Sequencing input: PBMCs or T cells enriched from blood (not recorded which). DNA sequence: TGTGCCAGCAGCCCCCGACAGGGGATAGGCGAGACCCAGTACTTC. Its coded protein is CASSPRQGIGETQYF. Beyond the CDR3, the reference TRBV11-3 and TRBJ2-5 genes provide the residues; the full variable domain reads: EAGVVQSPRYKIIEKKQPVAFWCNPISGHNTLYWYLQNLGQGPELLIRYENEEAVDDSQLPKDRFSAERLKGVDSTLKIQPAELGDSAVYLCASSPRQGIGETQYFGPGTRLLVL.